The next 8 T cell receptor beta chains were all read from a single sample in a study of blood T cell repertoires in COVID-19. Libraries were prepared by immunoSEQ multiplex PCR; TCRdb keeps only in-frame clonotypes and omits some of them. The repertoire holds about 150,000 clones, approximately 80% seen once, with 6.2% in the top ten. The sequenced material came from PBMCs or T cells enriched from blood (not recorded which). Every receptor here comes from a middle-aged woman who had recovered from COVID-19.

CDR3 in DNA: TGTGCCAGCAGAAAACCGGGAGGTAATCAGCCCCAGCATTTT. Its protein is CASRKPGGNQPQHF. The chain couples TRBV6-5 to TRBJ1-5; D unresolved. This CDR3 contains 14 residues. V was clipped by 6 bases and J by 4 bases, with 13 bases between them. Germline-derived CDR1 and CDR2 are MNHEY and SVGAGI.

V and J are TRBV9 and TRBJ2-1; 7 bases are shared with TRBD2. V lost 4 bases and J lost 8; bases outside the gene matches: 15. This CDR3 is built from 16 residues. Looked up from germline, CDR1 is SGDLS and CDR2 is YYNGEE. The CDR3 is CASSPRPSTSLYEQFF. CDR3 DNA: TGTGCCAGCAGCCCTAGACCTTCGACTAGCCTCTATGAGCAGTTCTTC. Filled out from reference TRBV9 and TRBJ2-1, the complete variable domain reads DSGVTQTPKHLITATGQRVTLRCSPRSGDLSVYWYQQSLDQGLQFLIQYYNGEERAKGNILERFSAQQFPDLHSELNLSSLELGDSALYFCASSPRPSTSLYEQFFGPGTRLTVL.

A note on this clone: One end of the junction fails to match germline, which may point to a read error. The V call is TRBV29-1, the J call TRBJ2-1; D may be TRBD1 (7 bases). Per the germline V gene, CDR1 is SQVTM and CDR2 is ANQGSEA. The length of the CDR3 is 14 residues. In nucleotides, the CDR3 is TGCAGTGTTGTCCAGGGGGGAGCCTACAATGAGCAGTTCTTC. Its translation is CSVVQGGAYNEQFF.

The CDR3: CASSIQGSETQYF. CDR3 bases: TGTGCCAGTAGTATTCAGGGATCGGAGACCCAGTACTTC. The V gene is TRBV19, the J gene TRBJ2-5; tentative D call: TRBD1 (5 bases). Looked up from germline, CDR1 is LNHDA and CDR2 is SQIVND (reference sequence). This CDR3 has 13 amino acids. V was clipped by 3 bases and J by 5 bases, with 10 bases between them.

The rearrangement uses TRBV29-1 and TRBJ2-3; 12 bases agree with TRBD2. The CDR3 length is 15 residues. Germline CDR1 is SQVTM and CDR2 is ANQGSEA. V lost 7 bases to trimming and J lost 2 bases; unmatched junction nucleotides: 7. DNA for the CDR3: TGCAGCGCTCTGACTAGCGGGGGCCCCACAGATACGCAGTATTTT. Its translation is CSALTSGGPTDTQYF.

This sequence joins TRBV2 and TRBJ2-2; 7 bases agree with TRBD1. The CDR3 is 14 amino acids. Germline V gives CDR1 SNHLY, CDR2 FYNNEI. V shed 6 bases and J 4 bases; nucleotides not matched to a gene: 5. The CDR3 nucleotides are TGTGCCAGCAGGCCTGACAGGGTCACCGGGGAGCTGTTTTTT. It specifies CASRPDRVTGELFF.

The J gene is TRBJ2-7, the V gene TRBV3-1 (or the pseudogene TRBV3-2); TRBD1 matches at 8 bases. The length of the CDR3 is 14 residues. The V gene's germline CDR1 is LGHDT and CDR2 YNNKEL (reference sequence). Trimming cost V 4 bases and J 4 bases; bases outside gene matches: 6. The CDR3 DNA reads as TGTGCCAGCAGCCCAGGACAGGGTATGTACGAGCAGTACTTC. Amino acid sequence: CASSPGQGMYEQYF.

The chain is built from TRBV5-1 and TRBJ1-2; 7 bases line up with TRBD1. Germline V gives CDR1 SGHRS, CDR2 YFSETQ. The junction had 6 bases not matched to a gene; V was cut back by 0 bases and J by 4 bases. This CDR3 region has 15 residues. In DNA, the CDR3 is TGCGCCAGCAGCTTGGGCGGAGAGGGGGCCTATGGCTACACCTTC. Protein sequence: CASSLGGEGAYGYTF.